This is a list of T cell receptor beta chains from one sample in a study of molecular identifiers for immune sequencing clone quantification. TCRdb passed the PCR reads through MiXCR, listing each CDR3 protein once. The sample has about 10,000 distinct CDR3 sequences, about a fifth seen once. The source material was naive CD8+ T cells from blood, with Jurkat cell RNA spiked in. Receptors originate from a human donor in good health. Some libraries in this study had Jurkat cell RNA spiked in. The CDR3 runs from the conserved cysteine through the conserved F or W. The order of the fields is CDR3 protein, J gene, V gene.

CASSLSGRLTNTQYF	TRBJ2-3	TRBV12-3/TRBV12-4
CASSQESSGTTYNEQFF	TRBJ2-1	TRBV4-3
CASGPWTSGGSYEQYF	TRBJ2-7	TRBV4-1
CSAPVADEIYEQYF	TRBJ2-7	TRBV20-1
CASSESQVSNQPQHF	TRBJ1-5	TRBV10-2
CASSLFASGRGETQYF	TRBJ2-5	TRBV27
CASSPGRTNTEAFF	TRBJ1-1	TRBV4-1
CASSGLAGIGTGELFF	TRBJ2-2	TRBV4-2
CASSLRASRVADTQYF	TRBJ2-3	TRBV5-1
CASSLAGRGRETQYF	TRBJ2-5	TRBV4-1
CASSPRGGQGIGYGYTF	TRBJ1-2	TRBV7-6
CARSLFPSGPAYHAPQYF	TRBJ2-5	TRBV12-3/TRBV12-4
CAISESDYEQYF	TRBJ2-7	TRBV10-3
CATTLGVAGELFF	TRBJ2-2	TRBV12-3/TRBV12-4
CASSEWAGTDTDTQYF	TRBJ2-3	TRBV7-6
CVSSLEDGNEKLFF	TRBJ1-4	TRBV27
CASSPLVQIYEQYF	TRBJ2-7	TRBV5-6
CAWSVPSLAGYTDTQYF	TRBJ2-3	TRBV30
CSAAGLEISYNEQFF	TRBJ2-1	TRBV20-1
CASTRNPAEQFF	TRBJ2-1	TRBV2
CASSGPPKGIYEQYF	TRBJ2-7	TRBV2
CSASSWEYEQYF	TRBJ2-7	TRBV20-1
CASSEATGTTGPDTQYF	TRBJ2-3	TRBV6-1
CASSITGTGGYEQYF	TRBJ2-7	TRBV27
CSASGRSLTGELFF	TRBJ2-2	TRBV20-1
CASSHPPGAGGVQTHYF	TRBJ2-5	TRBV3-1
CASSILWGTEALF	TRBJ1-1	TRBV27
CASSLGQNYEQYF	TRBJ2-7	TRBV27
CASSLAGSGGLQETQYF	TRBJ2-5	TRBV13
CASSLTQYQETQYF	TRBJ2-5	TRBV5-6
CASSQDGAGGPVETQYF	TRBJ2-5	TRBV4-2